The 18 T cell receptor beta chains in this list originate from one sample, sequenced in a study of shared clonotypes between healthy human individuals. CD45RO-negative, CCR7-positively selected cells formed the naive CD8 fraction, excluding terminally differentiated effector memory CD45RA+ cells. Only in-frame clones appear in the TCRdb table, and some are missing; sequencing was by immunoSEQ multiplex PCR. This sample has 1.5 million to 2.5 million clones, with about 95% found just once. The specimen sequenced was naive CD8+ T cells sorted from blood. The receptors were gathered from a man between 18 and 29 years old in good health.

The chain joins TRBV30 to TRBJ2-7, with 8 nucleotides matching TRBD2. Germline V gene data show CDR1 as GTSNPN and CDR2 as SVGIG (reference sequence). The V and J ends lost 2 bases and 0 bases, in that order; junction bases with no gene match: 3. The CDR3 totals 14 residues. The CDR3 DNA reads TGTGCCTGGAGTATCACTAGCGGCTCCTACGAGCAGTACTTC. Translated, it gives CAWSITSGSYEQYF.

This sequence joins TRBV10-1 and TRBJ2-7; possible D gene TRBD1, 6 bases. Germline CDR1 is WNHNN and CDR2 is SYGVQD (reference sequence). The CDR3 spans 16 residues. Trimming removed 2 bases at V and 0 bases at J, with 14 bases between. The CDR3 spells CASSENRVWDSYEQYF. The CDR3 DNA reads as TGCGCCAGCAGTGAGAACAGGGTCTGGGACTCCTACGAGCAGTACTTC.

This chain connects TRBV4-1 to TRBJ2-7, with D possibly being TRBD1 (5 bases). This CDR3 region has 15 residues. CDR1 MGHRA and CDR2 YSYEKL come from the germline V gene. V was clipped by 0 bases and J by 3 bases, with 12 bases between them. Here the CDR3 reads CASSQDQAGIYEQYF. CDR3 sequence (DNA): TGCGCCAGCAGCCAAGATCAGGCAGGGATCTACGAGCAGTACTTC.

The CDR3 reads CAWGGLEQYF. Here the CDR3 DNA reads TGTGCCTGGGGGGGTCTAGAGCAGTACTTC. The chain combines TRBV30 with TRBJ2-7, with D tentatively TRBD1 or TRBD2 (5 bases each). Germline V CDR1 and CDR2: GTSNPN, SVGIG (reference sequence). With 5 bases removed from V and 7 bases from J, the gap between germline ends came to 9 bases. This CDR3 contains 10 residues.

The count of this clone is one. The chain employs TRBV12-5 and TRBJ1-4; D perhaps matches TRBD1 (5 bases). The CDR3 consists of 15 residues. The V end lost 2 bases, the J end lost 10 bases, and 17 bases lay between the germline ends. Germline loops: CDR1 LGHNT, CDR2 FRNRAP. The CDR3 loop reads CASGLRDSSSGKLFF. CDR3 bases: TGTGCTAGTGGTTTGAGGGACTCCAGTTCCGGAAAACTGTTTTTT.

A remark on this clone: The limits of the CDR3 on the DNA are not certain, so only TCRdb's listed CDR3 is given. The chain employs TRBV11-2 and TRBJ1-1. The CDR3 spans 12 residues, counting both ends. Germline V gene lookup returns CDR1 SGHAT and CDR2 FQNNGV. The CDR3 spells CASSILDTEAFF.

V gene TRBV13 combines with J gene TRBJ2-1; D possibly corresponds to TRBD1 (5 bases). Germline loops: CDR1 PRHDT, CDR2 FYEKMQ (reference sequence). The CDR3 is 14 residues long. Deletions cut 1 base from V and 7 bases from J, with 11 bases between. The CDR3 is CASSLEGVRNEQFF. CDR3 DNA: TGTGCCAGCAGCTTAGAAGGGGTGAGGAATGAGCAGTTCTTC.

This clone appeared a few times. This chain connects TRBV7-9 to TRBJ1-2, with 10 bases matching TRBD1. The CDR3 contains 16 residues. Germline-derived CDR1 and CDR2 are SEHNR and FQNEAQ (reference sequence). The V segment lost 1 base and the J segment 4 bases; nucleotides outside the gene matches: 6. The CDR3 loop reads CASSLDPGQGIYGYTF. The CDR3, as DNA: TGTGCCAGCAGCTTAGATCCGGGACAGGGGATCTATGGCTACACCTTC.

This sequence joins TRBV2 and TRBJ1-1, with 9 bases matching TRBD1. This CDR3 contains 14 residues. The V and J ends lost 0 bases and 5 bases, in that order; junction bases with no gene match: 1. Germline lookup yields CDR1 SNHLY and CDR2 FYNNEI. Here the CDR3 reads CASSEADRGTEAFF. CDR3 sequence (DNA): TGTGCCAGCAGTGAAGCGGACAGGGGAACTGAAGCTTTCTTT.

As to this clone: At the DNA level, this CDR3 is encoded by other sequences in the same sample as well. The gene calls are TRBV19 and TRBJ2-7; 7 nucleotides line up with TRBD1. The V gene's germline CDR1 is LNHDA and CDR2 SQIVND (reference sequence). The CDR3 is 14 amino acids. The trim removed 3 bases at V and 2 bases at J, leaving 4 bases unmatched. The CDR3 sequence is CASSIGQGAYEQYF. The DNA for the CDR3 is TGTGCCAGTAGTATTGGGCAGGGGGCCTACGAGCAGTACTTC. The entire variable domain, with the rest obtained from reference TRBV19 and TRBJ2-7, is as follows: DGGITQSPKYLFRKEGQNVTLSCEQNLNHDAMYWYRQDPGQGLRLIYYSQIVNDFQKGDIAEGYSVSREKKESFPLTVTSAQKNPTAFYLCASSIGQGAYEQYFGPGTRLTVT.

The chain combines TRBV7-8 with TRBJ2-1, with 9 bases that match TRBD2. The CDR3 loop spans 17 amino acids. In germline, CDR1 is SGHVS, CDR2 FQNEAQ. After removal of 3 bases from V and 0 bases from J, the junction contained 6 bases not matched to a gene. The CDR3 bases are TGTGCCAGCAGCTTTTTACTAGCGGGTTACTCCTACAATGAGCAGTTCTTC. Protein: CASSFLLAGYSYNEQFF.

V and J are TRBV29-1 and TRBJ2-7, with 8 bases that match TRBD2. Trimming removed 4 bases from V and 7 bases from J; junction bases left unmatched: 15. The CDR3 spans 15 residues. The germline V gene encodes CDR1 SQVTM and CDR2 ANQGSEA. In DNA, the CDR3 is TGCAGCGTTGTTTCAGGCGGGGGGATACAGGGTGAGCAGTACTTC. This codes for CSVVSGGGIQGEQYF.

The gene calls are TRBV9 and TRBJ1-6, with no clear D. The CDR3 covers 13 residues. Trimming took 3 bases from V and 9 from J, leaving 10 bases between them. The V gene's germline CDR1 is SGDLS and CDR2 YYNGEE. The DNA for the CDR3 is TGTGCCAGCAGCGAATTAAGCGGTTCACCCCTCCACTTT. Residues: CASSELSGSPLHF.

This chain joins TRBV7-9 and TRBJ2-5, with a possible D match to TRBD1 (6 bases). V lost 3 bases and J 4 bases, leaving 18 bases between the germline ends. There are 16 residues in the CDR3. Per germline, CDR1 SEHNR and CDR2 FQNEAQ (reference sequence). CDR3 DNA sequence: TGTGCCAGCAGCTTTGAGCCAGGGGATGCGCGAGAGACCCAGTACTTC. The encoded protein is CASSFEPGDARETQYF.

The rearrangement joins TRBV6-1 to TRBJ2-2, with unresolved D. V gave up 4 bases and J gave up 3 bases, with 12 bases separating them. The CDR3 is made up of 15 amino acids. CDR1 MNHNS and CDR2 SASEGT come from the germline V gene. The CDR3 DNA reads TGTGCCAGCAGTGGGCCCTGGATGGACACCGGGGAGCTGTTTTTT. Its protein product is CASSGPWMDTGELFF.

A note on this clone: This specimen includes other DNA sequences encoding the same CDR3. The genes are TRBV4-1 and TRBJ2-5; TRBD2 is a possible D gene (7 bases). V lost 4 bases to trimming and J lost 5 bases, with 17 bases between them. Germline V gives CDR1 MGHRA, CDR2 YSYEKL. CDR3 size: 15 residues. CDR3 DNA: TGCGCCAGCAGCCGGACAGCGGGACTTCAGGAGACCCAGTACTTC. Its translation: CASSRTAGLQETQYF.

The J gene is TRBJ2-1, the V gene TRBV10-1; 10 nucleotides line up with TRBD2. V gave up 9 bases and J gave up 4 bases; unmatched junction bases: 6. This CDR3 comprises 14 residues. The germline V gene has CDR1 WNHNN and CDR2 SYGVQD (reference sequence). The CDR3 bases are TGCGCCAGTCATCTAGCGGGAGAATACAATGAGCAGTTCTTC. Translating gives CASHLAGEYNEQFF.

In its sample, this clone was seen a few times. The chain uses TRBV15 and TRBJ1-2; 12 positions match TRBD1. The trim removed 5 bases at V and 4 bases at J, leaving 2 bases unmatched. The CDR3 runs to 14 residues. CDR1 LNHNV and CDR2 YYDKDF come from the germline V gene (reference sequence). The CDR3 here is CATSWGQGAYGYTF. The CDR3 DNA sequence: TGTGCCACCAGCTGGGGACAGGGGGCCTATGGCTACACCTTC.